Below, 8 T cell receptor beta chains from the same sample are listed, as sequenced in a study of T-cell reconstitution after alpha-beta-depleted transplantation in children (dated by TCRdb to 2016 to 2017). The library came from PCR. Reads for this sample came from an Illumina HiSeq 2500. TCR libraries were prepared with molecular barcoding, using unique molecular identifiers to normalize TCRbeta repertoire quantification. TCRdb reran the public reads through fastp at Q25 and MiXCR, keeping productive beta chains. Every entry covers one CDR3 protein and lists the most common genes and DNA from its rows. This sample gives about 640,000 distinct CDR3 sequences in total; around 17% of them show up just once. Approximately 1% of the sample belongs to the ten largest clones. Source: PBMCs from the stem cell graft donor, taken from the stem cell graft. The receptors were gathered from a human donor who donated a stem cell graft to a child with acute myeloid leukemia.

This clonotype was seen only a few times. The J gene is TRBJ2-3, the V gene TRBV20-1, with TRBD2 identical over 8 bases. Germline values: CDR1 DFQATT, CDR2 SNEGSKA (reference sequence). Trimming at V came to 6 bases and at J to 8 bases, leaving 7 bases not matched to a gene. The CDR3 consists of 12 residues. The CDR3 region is CSADGGALTQYF. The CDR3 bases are TGCAGTGCGGACGGGGGGGCGCTTACGCAGTATTTT.

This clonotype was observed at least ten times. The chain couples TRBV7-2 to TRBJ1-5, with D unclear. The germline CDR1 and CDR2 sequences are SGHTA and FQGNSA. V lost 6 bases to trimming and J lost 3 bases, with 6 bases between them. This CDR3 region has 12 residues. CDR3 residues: CASSLVNQPQHF. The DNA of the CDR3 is TGTGCCAGCAGTTTGGTCAATCAGCCCCAGCATTTT.

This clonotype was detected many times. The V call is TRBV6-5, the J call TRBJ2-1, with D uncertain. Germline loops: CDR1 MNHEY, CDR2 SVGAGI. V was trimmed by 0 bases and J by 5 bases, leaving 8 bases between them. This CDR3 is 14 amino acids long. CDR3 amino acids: CASSYSNVDNEQFF. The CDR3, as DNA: TGTGCCAGCAGTTACTCGAATGTGGACAATGAGCAGTTCTTC.

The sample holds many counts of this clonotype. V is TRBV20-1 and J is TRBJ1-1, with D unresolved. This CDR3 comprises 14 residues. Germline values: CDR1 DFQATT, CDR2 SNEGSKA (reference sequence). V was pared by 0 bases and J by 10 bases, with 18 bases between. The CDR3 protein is CSARDVARGIGAFF. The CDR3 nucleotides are TGCAGTGCTAGAGATGTGGCCAGAGGGATTGGAGCTTTCTTT.

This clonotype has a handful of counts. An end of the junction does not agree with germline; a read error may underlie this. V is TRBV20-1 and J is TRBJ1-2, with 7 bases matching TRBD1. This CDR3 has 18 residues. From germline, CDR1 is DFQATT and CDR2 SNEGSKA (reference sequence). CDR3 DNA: TGCTGTGCTAGAGATAAAAGCCGGACGGACAGGCGTTACTATGGCTACACCTTC. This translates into CCARDKSRTDRRYYGYTF.

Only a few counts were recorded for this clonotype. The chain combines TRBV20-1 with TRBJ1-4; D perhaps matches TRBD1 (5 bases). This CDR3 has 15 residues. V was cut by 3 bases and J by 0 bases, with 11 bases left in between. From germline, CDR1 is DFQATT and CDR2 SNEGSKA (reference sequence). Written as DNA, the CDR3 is TGCAGTGCTAGTGGGGGGAAAGCAACTAATGAAAAACTGTTTTTT. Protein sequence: CSASGGKATNEKLFF.

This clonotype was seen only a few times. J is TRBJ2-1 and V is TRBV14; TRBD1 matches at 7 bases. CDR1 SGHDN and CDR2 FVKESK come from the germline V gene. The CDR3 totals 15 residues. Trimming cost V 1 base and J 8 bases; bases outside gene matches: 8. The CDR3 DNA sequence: TGTGCCAGCAGCCAAGGCAACAGGGGAATATATGAGCAGTTCTTC. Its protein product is CASSQGNRGIYEQFF.

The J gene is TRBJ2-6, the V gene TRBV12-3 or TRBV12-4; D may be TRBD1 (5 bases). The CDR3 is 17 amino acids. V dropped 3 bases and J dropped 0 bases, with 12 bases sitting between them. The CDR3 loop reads CASSLGQDISGANVLTF. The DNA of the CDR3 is TGTGCCAGCAGTTTGGGCCAGGACATCTCTGGGGCCAACGTCCTGACTTTC.